Reported below is one T cell receptor (beta chain). Its antigen is still unknown. Germline assignment: CDR1 SEHNR and CDR2 FQNEAQ (reference sequence). CDR3 size: 12 residues. V lost 6 bases and J 3 bases, leaving 8 bases between the germline ends. This sample stems from a study of post-analysis software for immune sequencing data. Study as a whole: Relapsing-remitting, secondary progressive and progressive-relapsing courses of multiple sclerosis were included.

The TCR beta cDNA libraries contained unique molecular identifiers. T cells, roughly 0.9 to 11 million of them, yielded hundreds of thousands of cDNA molecules. Each CDR3 protein gets one entry after TCRdb re-called the PCR reads with MiXCR. In the table there are approximately 730,000 distinct CDR3 sequences, about 43% of which are singletons. Findings and limits, study-wide: Relative to controls, patients with multiple sclerosis showed significantly lower normalized Chao1 diversity. TRBV5-6, TRBV5-1 and TRBV20-1 were among roughly 5 TRBV segments more frequent in patients than controls.

The sample consisted of blood. The rearrangement joins TRBV7-9 to TRBJ1-1, with unresolved D. The source of this sequence is a girl aged 5 to 17 with multiple sclerosis. The CDR3 nucleotides are TGTGCCAGCAGGCTTACCCACACTGAAGCTTTCTTT. It is translated as CASRLTHTEAFF.